A selection of T cell receptor beta chains follows, all from one sample in a study of control samples from healthy donors and cancer patients. TCRdb keeps only in-frame clones here, not all; method: immunoSEQ multiplex PCR. The repertoire has about 160,000 clones, around 93% of them found once; the top ten carry over 3.5%. The material sequenced was blood. These receptors all come from a woman in her fifties or sixties in good health. Each CDR3 is given with its conserved first and last residue. The D gene is left open where the match is weak. The listing skips clone size in some rows; elsewhere it reads once, few, many or a size class.

v_call	j_call	clone_size	d_call	cdr3_aa	cdr3_nt
TRBV4-3	TRBJ1-1	-	-	CASSQYRATEAFF	TGCGCCAGCAGCCAATACAGGGCCACTGAAGCTTTCTTT
TRBV3-1/TRBV3-2	TRBJ2-6	-	-	CASSQGVASGANVLTF	TGTGCCAGCAGCCAAGGGGTGGCCTCTGGGGCCAACGTCCTGACTTTC
TRBV30	TRBJ1-3	-	-	CAWTGFAGNTIYF	TGTGCCTGGACGGGGTTCGCCGGAAACACCATATATTTT
TRBV19	TRBJ1-1	-	-	CASSIGGFLNTEAFF	TGTGCCAGTAGTATAGGTGGGTTCTTGAACACTGAAGCTTTCTTT
TRBV5-6	TRBJ2-7	-	-	CASSLGTASYEQYF	TGTGCCAGCAGCTTGGGGACAGCCTCCTACGAGCAGTACTTC
TRBV24-1	TRBJ1-1	-	-	CATSDPWTGMNTEAFF	TGTGCCACCAGTGATCCTTGGACGGGCATGAACACTGAAGCTTTCTTT
TRBV3-1/TRBV3-2	TRBJ1-1	-	-	CASSRRGGDTEAFF	TGTGCCAGCAGCCGTCGGGGGGGTGACACTGAAGCTTTCTTT
TRBV6-5	TRBJ1-5	-	TRBD1	CASSRDSGWGQPQHF	TGTGCCAGCAGCCGGGACAGCGGCTGGGGTCAGCCCCAGCATTTT
TRBV27	TRBJ1-2	-	TRBD1	CASSSTGQGVVYGYTF	TGTGCCAGCAGCTCTACGGGACAGGGGGTGGTTTATGGCTACACCTTC
TRBV6-6	TRBJ2-3	-	TRBD1	CASSNGQGTDTQYF	TGTGCCAGCAGTAATGGACAGGGCACAGATACGCAGTATTTT
TRBV18	TRBJ2-3	-	TRBD2	CASSPGLAGGQGDTQYF	TGTGCCAGCTCACCGGGACTAGCGGGGGGCCAGGGAGATACGCAGTATTTT
TRBV7-2	TRBJ1-1	once	-	CASSLSGGTEAFF	TGTGCCAGCAGCTTATCTGGGGGTACTGAAGCTTTCTTT
TRBV9	TRBJ2-7	-	-	CASSVATRWDEQYF	TGTGCCAGCAGCGTAGCTACGAGGTGGGACGAGCAGTACTTC
TRBV9	TRBJ2-5	-	TRBD2	CASSSGGARETQYF	TGTGCCAGCTCTAGCGGGGGGGCCCGGGAGACCCAGTACTTC
TRBV5-8	TRBJ2-6	-	-	CASSFQSSGANVLTF	TGTGCCAGCAGCTTCCAATCCTCTGGGGCCAACGTCCTGACTTTC
TRBV4-3	TRBJ1-1	-	TRBD1	CASSHGTGVMNTEAFF	TGCGCCAGCAGCCATGGGACAGGGGTTATGAACACTGAAGCTTTCTTT
TRBV19	TRBJ1-5	-	-	CASTGPLARRPQHF	TGTGCCAGTACCGGGCCCCTAGCTCGTCGGCCCCAGCATTTT
TRBV19	TRBJ1-1	once	-	CASKGEGTEAFF	TGTGCCAGTAAGGGTGAAGGCACTGAAGCTTTCTTT
TRBV18	TRBJ1-1	-	TRBD1	CASSPPGTGVNTEAFF	TGTGCCAGCTCACCGCCAGGGACAGGGGTGAACACTGAAGCTTTCTTT
TRBV11-2	TRBJ1-2	-	TRBD1	CASSSRGTGYGYTF	TGTGCCAGCAGCTCCCGGGGGACAGGTTATGGCTACACCTTC
TRBV6-6	TRBJ1-2	-	TRBD1	CASSYSETGVGGYTF	TGTGCCAGCAGTTACTCCGAGACAGGGGTGGGCGGCTACACCTTC
TRBV2	TRBJ1-2	-	-	CASSSTGPGYTF	TGTGCCAGCAGTAGCACAGGGCCTGGCTACACCTTC
TRBV6-6	TRBJ1-2	-	-	CASSYSAETNYGYTF	TGTGCCAGCAGTTACTCGGCGGAGACTAACTATGGCTACACCTTC
TRBV12-3/TRBV12-4	TRBJ2-1	-	TRBD2	CAIGTSRHGEQFF	TGTGCCATCGGGACTAGCAGACACGGCGAGCAGTTCTTC
TRBV4-3	TRBJ1-3	-	TRBD1	CASSQQGAPGNTIYF	TGCGCCAGCAGCCAGCAGGGGGCCCCCGGAAACACCATATATTTT
TRBV19	TRBJ1-1	-	TRBD1	CASSRGQAVEAFF	TGTGCCAGTAGTAGGGGACAGGCGGTGGAAGCTTTCTTT
TRBV7-6	TRBJ2-3	-	TRBD2	CASSLGGGAGDTQYF	TGTGCCAGCAGCTTAGGCGGGGGGGCCGGAGATACGCAGTATTTT
TRBV4-3	TRBJ2-2	-	TRBD2	CASSPAGANTGELFF	TGCGCCAGCAGCCCGGCGGGGGCGAACACCGGGGAGCTGTTTTTT
TRBV6-2/TRBV6-3	TRBJ2-1	-	TRBD2	CASSYAAGAYNEQFF	TGTGCCAGCAGTTACGCGGCGGGGGCCTACAATGAGCAGTTCTTC
TRBV25-1	TRBJ2-3	-	-	CASSEILGPSTDTQYF	TGTGCCAGCAGTGAAATTCTGGGACCTAGCACAGATACGCAGTATTTT
TRBV9	TRBJ2-5	-	TRBD1	CASSETQGEETQYF	TGTGCCAGCAGCGAGACACAGGGGGAAGAGACCCAGTACTTC
TRBV5-1	TRBJ2-3	-	-	CASSIPSGGGDAGPSGDYIDTQYF	TGCGCCAGCAGCATCCCCTCCGGAGGGGGCGACGCGGGCCCCTCGGGGGACTATATAGATACGCAGTATTTT
TRBV5-6	TRBJ1-2	once	TRBD1	CASSGLGQGYGYTF	TGTGCCAGCAGCGGGTTGGGACAGGGGTATGGCTACACCTTC
TRBV19	TRBJ2-1	-	-	CASSITAGYFYNEQFF	TGTGCCAGTAGTATTACTGCAGGGTATTTTTACAATGAGCAGTTCTTC
TRBV6-6	TRBJ1-2	-	-	CASSYSKAGYTF	TGTGCCAGCAGTTACTCGAAAGCTGGCTACACCTTC
TRBV5-6	TRBJ1-3	-	-	CASSLSPRSSGNTIYF	TGTGCCAGCAGCTTGAGTCCACGAAGCTCTGGAAACACCATATATTTT
TRBV6-2/TRBV6-3	TRBJ2-5	-	TRBD1	CASSSPTGYQETQYF	TGTGCCAGCAGTTCACCGACAGGGTACCAAGAGACCCAGTACTTC
TRBV7-2	TRBJ1-3	-	-	CASSLVREISGNTIYF	TGTGCCAGCAGCTTAGTTCGCGAAATCTCTGGAAACACCATATATTTT
TRBV18	TRBJ1-2	-	TRBD1	CASKPGQGLYGYTF	TGTGCCAGCAAACCGGGACAGGGCCTTTATGGCTACACCTTC
TRBV7-2	TRBJ1-6	-	-	CASSLGNSPLHF	TGTGCCAGCAGCTTAGGAAATTCACCCCTCCACTTT
TRBV7-9	TRBJ2-1	once	TRBD1	CASSQGGDRGLF	TGTGCCAGCAGCCAGGGCGGGGACAGGGGGCTCTTC
TRBV5-1	TRBJ1-5	once	-	CASSLGLNSNQPQHF	TGCGCCAGCAGCTTAGGCCTGAATAGCAATCAGCCCCAGCATTTT
TRBV9	TRBJ1-2	-	TRBD1	CASSGGTVYGYTF	TGTGCCAGCAGCGGCGGGACAGTGTATGGCTACACCTTC
TRBV6-4	TRBJ1-6	-	-	CEKAVLVHF	TGTGAAAAAGCGGTACTAGTCCACTTT
TRBV7-9	TRBJ2-1	once	-	CASSPGHGGSYNEQFF	TGTGCCAGCAGCCCGGGGCATGGCGGCTCCTACAATGAGCAGTTCTTC
TRBV5-4	TRBJ2-7	-	-	CASSLAGREAYEQYF	TGTGCCAGCAGCTTGGCTGGCAGAGAAGCCTACGAGCAGTACTTC
TRBV5-6	TRBJ1-3	-	-	CASSARGYTIYF	TGTGCCAGCAGCGCAAGGGGGTACACCATATATTTT
TRBV7-9	TRBJ1-2	-	-	CASSLGDGYTF	TGTGCCAGCAGCTTAGGGGATGGCTACACCTTC